This T cell receptor (beta chain) was sequenced in a study of blood T cell repertoires in COVID-19. At the level of the study: Donors in the United States, Italy and Spain gave samples during acute or convalescent COVID-19. The analysed material was cDNA or gDNA that came from T cells, B-cell-depleted T cells, or PBMCs.

The V end was cut by 8 bases, the J end by 4 bases, with 11 bases between. Germline CDR1 and CDR2: SGHAT and FQNNGV. This CDR3 comprises 12 residues. In the original workflow: Quantification of nucleated cells was approximated via reference gene primer amplification. Repertoires were generated with immunoSEQ multiplex PCR, while TCRdb's copy carries only in-frame clones and drops some. That table gives V, J and clone size, and the DNA gave D and trimming. Among 200,000 or so clones listed, around 83% were seen once. Input material: peripheral blood. This chain uses TRBV11-2 with TRBJ2-5, with D perhaps TRBD2 (5 bases). The origin of this receptor is a man aged 35 to 55 who had recovered from COVID-19. The CDR3 region has the DNA TGTGCCAGCGGCGAAGGGAGAGAGACCCAGTACTTC. Its translation: CASGEGRETQYF.